This T cell receptor beta chain was profiled in a study of regulatory T cells in long-lasting Graves disease. Study-wide results and limits: Persistent disease favored TRBV28, TRBJ1-2 and TRBJ2-5.

In this sample, this clonotype turned up many times. Antigen unknown. Time point in this sample: newly diagnosed GD, antithyroid drugs for less than 3 months. Following extraction of RNA from PBMCs, that RNA was used to make the TCR library. The TCR beta library used iRepertoire HTBI primers with Arm-PCR amplification of CDR3. TCRdb recomputed calls from the multiplex PCR reads with MiXCR, one row per CDR3 protein. The sample consists of about 460,000 distinct CDR3 sequences, 11% to 15% of them appearing once. The CDR3 runs to 16 residues. Trimming cost V 5 bases and J 4 bases; bases outside gene matches: 8. The sample also formed part of further work on T cells in Graves' hyperthyroidism and ophthalmopathy. That work contributes: An absence of ophthalmopathy progression within 18 months meant stable Graves' hyperthyroidism.

Specimen: peripheral blood mononuclear cells (PBMCs), collected at new diagnosis, from a patient treated with antithyroid drugs. J is TRBJ2-6 and V is TRBV12-3 or TRBV12-4, with TRBD1 matching over 7 bases. This sequence originates from a woman aged 45 to 65 with Graves disease. In nucleotides, the CDR3 is TGTGCCAGCAGTCGGGACAGTAGGCCCGGGGCCAACGTCCTGACTTTC. As protein: CASSRDSRPGANVLTF.